The present T cell receptor beta chain was sequenced within a study of vaccination and CD4 T cells after COVID-19. Study-wide background: Convalescent patients gave post-COVID blood a median about 100 days post-diagnosis, range 35 to 161. For post-vaccine samples, collection took place a median about 70 days after dose two, ranging from 14 to 241.

An Oncomine TCR Beta short-read assay was used to sequence the DNA from cultured CD4+ T cells. A single record per CDR3 protein comes from TCRdb applying MiXCR to the PCR reads. The sample comprises some 15,000 distinct CDR3 sequences, approximately 30% of which are singletons, and 10% rests with the top ten. The study, taken as a whole, reports: Convalescent patients' median share of reactive clones seen only post-vaccination was about 88%.

On this clonotype: What it binds is not known.

Treatment defined: roughly 11-day PBMC culture with coronavirus spike peptide pools or control peptides (ViraFEST assay). The specimen was CD4+ T cells from blood, cultured in vitro, collected after SARS-CoV-2 vaccination. The source is a human donor who had recovered from COVID-19.

The CDR3 bases are TGTGCCACCAGTGATTTGGGAGGGGCTAGCACAGATACGCAGTATTTT. Protein sequence: CATSDLGGASTDTQYF. The genes are TRBV24-1 and TRBJ2-3; tentative D call: TRBD2 (6 bases). V lost 0 bases to trimming and J lost 0 bases, with 9 bases between them. The CDR3 has 16 residues. CDR1 is KGHDR and CDR2 is SFDVKD in the germline V gene.